This is a list of T cell receptor beta chains from one sample in a study of blood T cell repertoires in COVID-19. Libraries were prepared by immunoSEQ multiplex PCR; TCRdb keeps only in-frame clonotypes and omits some of them. The sample has about 190,000 clones; more than 85% are singletons. The source material was peripheral blood. Receptor source: a man aged 25-45 years with acute or convalescent COVID-19. Both conserved end residues are part of each CDR3. The D gene is left open where the match is weak. The listing skips clone size in some rows; elsewhere it reads once, few, many or a size class.

abundance	v_gene	len	j_gene	d_gene	CDR3aa	CDR3nt
NA	TRBV3-1/TRBV3-2	12	TRBJ1-5	NA	CASSPSEGPQHF	TGTGCCAGCAGCCCCTCCGAGGGGCCCCAGCATTTT
NA	TRBV5-1	17	TRBJ1-1	NA	CASSLSGRAHMNTEAFF	TGCGCCAGCAGCTTGTCGGGCAGGGCGCACATGAACACTGAAGCTTTCTTT
NA	TRBV24-1	16	TRBJ1-5	TRBD1	CATSDTGQGRNQPQHF	TGTGCCACCAGTGACACGGGACAGGGACGAAATCAGCCCCAGCATTTT
NA	TRBV9	15	TRBJ1-3	NA	CASSPGQSGGNTIYF	TGTGCCAGCAGCCCAGGACAGTCGGGAGGAAACACCATATATTTT
NA	TRBV6-1	15	TRBJ1-5	NA	CASSEATGLGQPQHF	TGTGCCAGCAGTGAAGCAACGGGATTGGGGCAGCCCCAGCATTTT
medium-sized	TRBV4-1	18	TRBJ1-4	NA	CASSQVGGIIATNEKLFF	TGCGCCAGCAGCCAAGTTGGCGGGATAATTGCAACTAATGAAAAACTGTTTTTT
few	TRBV18	16	TRBJ1-4	TRBD1	CASSLRKGQGNEKLFF	TGTGCCAGCTCACTGAGGAAGGGACAGGGTAATGAAAAACTGTTTTTT
NA	TRBV11-2	14	TRBJ2-3	NA	CASSSAGGTDTQYF	TGTGCCAGCAGCTCGGCAGGGGGCACAGATACGCAGTATTTT
NA	TRBV9	13	TRBJ1-5	NA	CASSVSLSGPQHF	TGTGCCAGCAGCGTAAGTCTTTCAGGGCCCCAGCATTTT
NA	TRBV15	13	TRBJ2-1	NA	CATRFATYNEQFF	TGTGCCACCCGGTTCGCTACCTACAATGAGCAGTTCTTC
NA	TRBV11-2	15	TRBJ1-1	NA	CASSLLGESNTEAFF	TGTGCCAGCAGCTTACTCGGGGAATCGAACACTGAAGCTTTCTTT
NA	TRBV7-9	12	TRBJ1-2	NA	CASTLQGVGYTF	TGTGCCAGCACACTACAGGGAGTCGGCTACACCTTC
NA	TRBV4-1	16	TRBJ2-5	NA	CASSQGILGLGETQYF	TGCGCCAGCAGCCAAGGGATTTTAGGTTTGGGCGAGACCCAGTACTTC
NA	TRBV12-5	18	TRBJ2-1	NA	CASGSFQGSSAAENEQFF	TGTGCTAGTGGTTCCTTCCAGGGGAGCTCGGCTGCGGAGAATGAGCAGTTCTTC
NA	TRBV2	12	TRBJ2-5	NA	CASAAGAETQYF	TGTGCCAGCGCCGCAGGGGCGGAGACCCAGTACTTC
NA	TRBV19	17	TRBJ2-2	TRBD1	CASSTGQGTANTGELFF	TGTGCCAGTAGTACTGGACAGGGCACCGCGAACACCGGGGAGCTGTTTTTT
NA	TRBV12-5	17	TRBJ2-7	TRBD1	CASGLATGTGGSYEQYF	TGTGCTAGTGGTTTGGCGACCGGGACAGGGGGCTCTTACGAGCAGTACTTC
NA	TRBV4-1	17	TRBJ1-5	NA	CASSQDLFRDKNQPQHF	TGCGCCAGCAGCCAAGATCTATTCAGGGACAAAAATCAGCCCCAGCATTTT
NA	TRBV10-3	13	TRBJ2-1	TRBD2	CAIGSGGGSEQFF	TGTGCCATCGGGAGCGGGGGGGGGAGTGAGCAGTTCTTC
NA	TRBV19	12	TRBJ1-2	TRBD1	CASSTGGRGYTF	TGTGCCAGTAGTACAGGGGGGAGAGGCTACACCTTC
once	TRBV6-5	13	TRBJ2-1	TRBD2	CASRMGLAPEQFF	TGTGCCAGCAGGATGGGACTAGCGCCCGAGCAGTTCTTC
few	TRBV2	14	TRBJ1-3	TRBD1	CASSAGGNGNTIYF	TGTGCCAGCAGTGCAGGGGGAAATGGAAACACCATATATTTT
NA	TRBV25-1	15	TRBJ2-2	TRBD2	CASSVAGVLTGELFF	TGTGCCAGCAGTGTAGCGGGAGTTCTAACGGGGGAGCTGTTTTTT
once	TRBV5-1	16	TRBJ2-1	TRBD2	CASSLTSGGLYNEQFF	TGCGCCAGCAGCTTGACTAGCGGGGGCCTTTACAATGAGCAGTTCTTC
NA	TRBV21-1	13	TRBJ1-2	NA	CASSKAGGHGYTF	TGTGCCAGCAGCAAAGCAGGAGGGCATGGCTACACCTTC
NA	TRBV28	15	TRBJ2-5	NA	CATRPHGGLQETQYF	TGTGCCACTCGCCCCCACGGGGGGCTCCAAGAGACCCAGTACTTC
once	TRBV7-3	13	TRBJ2-1	TRBD1	CASSPGQGYEQFF	TGTGCCAGCAGCCCCGGACAGGGGTATGAGCAGTTCTTC
NA	TRBV10-3	12	TRBJ1-6	NA	CAISDNASPLHF	TGTGCCATCAGTGATAATGCGTCACCCCTCCACTTT
once	TRBV7-9	14	TRBJ2-7	NA	CASSFRGDGSEQYF	TGTGCCAGCAGCTTCCGGGGTGATGGGTCCGAGCAGTACTTC
NA	TRBV3-1/TRBV3-2	13	TRBJ1-2	NA	CASSQNRVGGYTF	TGTGCCAGCAGCCAAAACAGGGTTGGCGGCTACACCTTC
NA	TRBV19	13	TRBJ2-1	NA	CASNPQGNNEQFF	TGTGCCAGTAACCCACAGGGCAACAATGAGCAGTTCTTC
NA	TRBV28	15	TRBJ2-5	TRBD1	CASRNPGGRQETQYF	TGTGCCAGCAGAAATCCAGGGGGACGCCAAGAGACCCAGTACTTC
NA	TRBV28	15	TRBJ2-2	NA	CASSLTVGNTGELFF	TGTGCCAGCAGTTTGACAGTAGGGAACACCGGGGAGCTGTTTTTT
NA	TRBV7-2	15	TRBJ2-1	NA	CASSPPTQGRDEQFF	TGTGCCAGCAGCCCCCCCACCCAGGGTAGGGATGAGCAGTTCTTC
NA	TRBV3-1/TRBV3-2	17	TRBJ2-5	TRBD2	CASSQGFLSRGEETQYF	TGTGCCAGCAGCCAAGGTTTCTTGTCCCGGGGGGAAGAGACCCAGTACTTC
NA	TRBV5-6	12	TRBJ2-7	NA	CASSSTTGEQYF	TGTGCCAGCAGCAGTACTACAGGGGAGCAGTACTTC
NA	TRBV10-3	19	TRBJ2-5	TRBD2	CATHGTQTSGSLSGETQYF	TGTGCCACACACGGAACCCAGACTAGCGGGAGTCTTAGCGGAGAGACCCAGTACTTC
NA	TRBV28	16	TRBJ1-2	NA	CASRIPLGMANYGYTF	TGTGCCAGCAGAATCCCCCTCGGGATGGCTAACTATGGCTACACCTTC
NA	TRBV30	12	TRBJ1-3	NA	CAWSVAGNTIYF	TGTGCCTGGAGTGTCGCTGGAAACACCATATATTTT
once	TRBV28	12	TRBJ2-7	TRBD1	CAKWDRNYEQYF	TGTGCCAAGTGGGACAGAAACTACGAGCAGTACTTC
NA	TRBV7-3	14	TRBJ1-5	NA	CASSPQGTNQPQHF	TGTGCCAGCAGCCCCCAGGGAACCAATCAGCCCCAGCATTTT
NA	TRBV28	15	TRBJ1-5	TRBD1	CASRTQGTPNQPQHF	TGTGCCAGCAGAACACAGGGGACCCCCAATCAGCCCCAGCATTTT